This section outlines one T cell receptor (beta chain) sequence together with its context. Its target antigen remains unknown. Base qualities are not recorded, but no much larger clone differs from it by a single base. Library construction relied on the immunoSEQ multiplex PCR assay. For the multiplex PCR, a mixture combining 60 forward primers for TCR Vbeta segments and 13 reverse primers for TCR Jbeta segments was used. A multiplex PCR assay on genomic DNA amplified the CDR3 region of rearranged TCR beta genes. The Illumina HiSeq System was used to sequence the amplified TCR beta libraries as 87-base-pair reads. The published analysis was carried out like this. Across the 600 to 700 repertoires, a later analysis counted around 80 million unique TCR beta chains, around 11 million of which were shared by at least two donors. Raw reads were error-corrected and collapsed into unique sequences with a nearest-neighbor algorithm that merged closely related sequences to remove PCR and sequencing errors. V, D and J gene segments were assigned by aligning CDR3 sequences to IMGT reference sequences. Each retained sequence needed at least a six-nucleotide match to both a V gene segment and a J gene segment. Rearrangements were called productive when the CDR3 lacked stop codons and stayed in frame with V and J; all others were non-productive. CDR3 was defined by IMGT convention, running from the second conserved V-encoded cysteine to the conserved J-encoded phenylalanine. In an earlier analysis of around 570 of the donors, sequences lacking an unambiguous match to a single V gene segment were excluded. An earlier analysis of a few hundred of the donors classified V segments as functional when productive rearrangements were above 56.7% and as segregating when the standard deviation between donors was above 5%. A statistical classification framework was developed to diagnose cytomegalovirus status using the catalog of TCR beta chain sequences. A later analysis assigned V and J genes by comparing TCR nucleotide sequences with IMGT/GENE-DB human TR gene sequences. Using the TCRdist pipeline, a later analysis assigned CDR3 sequences along with most-parsimonious VDJ recombination scenarios. In a later analysis, each TCR beta chain was defined by its CDR3 amino acid sequence together with its V-gene family, and reads lacking a unique V-gene family were excluded. As a way to deal with suspected cross-contamination and a sequencing artifact, a later analysis dropped 500 to 700 nucleotide sequences that were highly shared and had low generation probability. In a later analysis, a clonal expansion index for each public chain was calculated from normalized within-repertoire ranks of inferred template counts. Generation probabilities in a later analysis came from a VDJ recombination model fitted to out-of-frame rearrangements, and those results were checked against IGoR. A later analysis scored TCR-TCR, TCR-HLA and TCR-CMV co-occurrence with hypergeometric tests, applying a repertoire-size bias correction to TCR pairs. False discovery rates were estimated in a later analysis by permuting HLA or CMV assignments 20 times. In a later analysis, co-occurring TCRs were grouped with DBSCAN, and TCRdist sequence similarity was added when clustering was performed within HLA-allele-positive subsets. Co-occurrence clustering excluded repertoires with fewer than 30,000 or more than 120,000 public chains, plus five with anomalous nucleotide sharing. Here the immuneACCESS table is served through TCRdb, limited to in-frame sequences with V and J called. Missing clones are a known gap in these copies; in checked studies unresolved V genes cover under half, and the rest lacks a known reason. Clone size and the V and J calls come from that table; the DNA yielded D and trimming. In all, the sample holds 110,000 or so clones, and 65% to 80% of those were seen once. Clones ranked in the top ten supply about 5.8% of the sample.

The cohort comprised fewer than 750 healthy bone marrow donors. Cohort members were all nominally healthy when sampled, although unrecorded immune exposures were likely present. The donor was CMV seropositive and belonged to the group of 270 or so seropositive cohort members. Each donor provided a peripheral blood sample, and peripheral blood mononuclear cells were used for TCR beta sequencing. The Qiagen DNeasy Blood Extraction Kit was used to extract genomic DNA from the blood cell samples. The data are from a study of cytomegalovirus exposure and HLA in healthy donors (dated 2017 in TCRdb). Context from the whole study: An earlier analysis of 587 of the donors reported about 300 Gb of sequence data and 95 million to 120 million unique TCR beta sequences obtained from around 190 million T cells. About 300 gigabases of sequencing data and around 80 million unique TCR sequences made up an early release that covered fewer than 650 HLA-typed donors. Among the approximately 400 genotyped donors, approximately 76% belonged to the genetic ancestry cluster associated with self-reported Caucasian donors. The study aimed to test whether signatures of past pathogen exposure could be identified by cataloging public T cell receptors. The T cell repertoires of under 700 subjects were profiled by immunosequencing and related to cytomegalovirus serostatus. A separate validation cohort of about 110 different subjects was used in addition to the 666-subject first cohort. To predict cytomegalovirus infection status, the study combined high-throughput TCR immunosequencing, statistical association of individual TCRs with disease status, and machine learning. A later analysis re-analyzed previously published TCR beta repertoires from 666 donors and added high-resolution HLA genotyping to study TCR occurrence patterns. In the later analysis, no new phenotypic data were used to find candidate immune exposures; instead, reliance was placed on TCR beta sequences and their occurrence across donors. An earlier analysis of several hundred of the donors applied high-throughput TCR beta sequencing to assess whether each TCR beta V gene segment acted as functional or pseudogenic. Alongside the repertoire data, information on donor age, sex, ethnicity and CMV serostatus was compiled. Genome-wide SNP genotypes for about 65% of the 666 donors were used in a later genetic analysis, which treated that subset as a discovery cohort. Every repertoire in the discovery cohort had been generated on one and the same sequencing platform. HLA typing covered class I and class II loci at four-digit resolution. The number of donors typed differed by locus, with 629-630 for A, B, C, DRB1 and DQB1, over 500 for DQA1, 600 to 610 for DPA1, and some 440 for DPB1. Because of strong linkage in the cohort, four or five DR-DQ haplotypes were treated as single units for association and clustering. Among a few hundred genotyped donors of the cohort, an average of 235,054 unique TCR beta nucleotide sequences were sequenced per donor, about a sixth of them non-productive.

The V and J ends are trimmed by 3 bases and 12 bases, leaving 20 bases between them. Sequences MGHRA (CDR1) and YSYEKL (CDR2) are obtained from the germline V gene. The CDR3 covers 14 residues, taking in both the cysteine and the phenylalanine. Only the CDR3 DNA is retained, 42 bases long and in frame from the first base. Broad study findings and their caveats: Because HLA typing was unavailable for some donors at each locus, only the typed subset was used in association tests. In both the original and validation cohorts, the classifier was reported to diagnose cytomegalovirus status with high specificity and sensitivity. In a later genetic analysis, a missense DCLRE1C variant was associated with V-gene and J-gene trimming of TCR beta chains, and the association was replicated in an independent cohort. A cluster of highly shared sequence variants was judged likely to represent a technical artifact of the sequencing pipeline. In a later analysis, HLA-associated TCR beta chains showed more clonal expansion and lower generation probabilities than non-associated chains that were equally common. The cohort was sequenced for TCR beta chains only, and without alpha or paired-chain data the features that could be detected were limited. A later analysis found that most CMV-associated TCR beta chains appeared HLA-restricted, with HLA associations seemingly driven largely by CMV exposure. Correlated functional status among segregating V segments might reflect linkage disequilibrium, but an unknown experimental factor could not be ruled out. In a later analysis, the rate of TCR association differed among HLA loci, with DRB1 alleles having the most associated TCRs and HLA-C alleles having the fewest. A few of the identified cytomegalovirus-associated TCR beta chains were confirmed in vitro to be specific for cytomegalovirus antigens. A later analysis associated 17,000 or so TCR beta sequences with specific HLA alleles at a false discovery rate of 0.05. The study gave a list of some 150 TCR beta chains associated with cytomegalovirus. While some public TCRs were present in many individuals, most TCR sequences turned up only very rarely across donors. According to the authors, the approach could potentially be generalized to other disease states and immunological phenotypes. Because the 87-base-pair reads could not distinguish some IMGT-functional V segments, including TRBV6-2 and TRBV6-3, those segments were excluded. A later genetic analysis reported fewer N-insertions in productive TCRs among donors in an Asian-associated ancestry cluster than the approximately 700-donor mean. When HLA alleles, especially DR and DQ, strongly co-occurred, TCR associations were difficult to assign to individual alleles. For the cohort, immune exposure information was limited to CMV serostatus. A further reported finding was that TCR beta sequences accurately predicted the HLA-A and HLA-B alleles for most subjects in the first cohort. Sequencing depth was assumed to be roughly uniform across donors in the presence/absence analyses, though that assumption may not hold. In an earlier analysis of about 600 of the donors, most TCR beta V segments appeared in productive rearrangements about 87% or about 30% of the time, broadly matching IMGT annotations. In a later analysis, several top co-occurrence clusters were reported to appear linked to parvovirus B19, influenza, CMV and Epstein-Barr virus. Because counts were too low, approximately 15 rarely observed V segments, including chromosome 9 orphons, were excluded from the earlier analysis of around 590 of the donors.

The sample comprised PBMCs. This receptor was obtained from a man between 18 and 35 years old in good health and CMV-seropositive. In this chain, TRBV4-1 is recombined with TRBJ1-1, and TRBD1 may be the D gene, going by 5 matching bases. The nucleotide sequence reads as follows: TGCGCCAGCAGCCAGGTCAACCCGGGACTTCCCCCTTTCTTT. Its product reads: CASSQVNPGLPPFF.